Listed below are T cell receptor beta chains from one sample, sequenced in a study of OX40 agonist ivuxolimab in advanced cancers. TCRdb keeps only in-frame clones here, not all; method: immunoSEQ multiplex PCR. The repertoire holds 45,000 to 55,000 clones, with approximately 88% as singletons. Material: CD4+ or CD8+ T cells sorted from blood, obtained in a trial of the OX40 agonist ivuxolimab. The receptor set was obtained from an adult with an advanced solid tumor such as melanoma, head and neck, liver or kidney cancer. CDR3s include the opening cysteine and the closing phenylalanine or tryptophan. Fields, in order: J gene, D gene, clone size, V gene, CDR3 DNA, CDR3 protein. The D gene is left open where the match is weak. A clone size is listed for some rows: how often the clone was seen (once, few, many), or a class if it is expanded.

>TRBJ2-2|NA|NA|TRBV7-2
TGTGCCAGCAGCCCCCCAGGGGGAGGGACACTAAACACCGGGGAGCTGTTTTTT
CASSPPGGGTLNTGELFF
>TRBJ2-7|TRBD2|NA|TRBV7-2
TGTGCCAGCAGCTCACCGGGACTAGCGGCCTACGAGCAGTACTTC
CASSSPGLAAYEQYF
>TRBJ2-1|NA|NA|TRBV28
TGTGCCAGCAAATTAGCGAACTACAATGAGCAGTTCTTC
CASKLANYNEQFF
>TRBJ2-5|NA|NA|TRBV7-7
TGTGCCAGCAGCTTAGGCTCCGGCGGATCGCGAGAGACCCAGTACTTC
CASSLGSGGSRETQYF
>TRBJ1-3|NA|few|TRBV7-2
TGTGCCAGCAGCCCACAGGGTACCTCTGGAAACACCATATATTTT
CASSPQGTSGNTIYF
>TRBJ2-1|NA|NA|TRBV11-3
TGTGCCAGCAGCTTAGGACAGAGGTACAATGAGCAGTTCTTC
CASSLGQRYNEQFF
>TRBJ2-3|NA|NA|TRBV18
TGTGCCAGCTCACCACAGGCGGAGGCAGATACGCAGTATTTT
CASSPQAEADTQYF
>TRBJ1-4|NA|NA|TRBV6-6
TGTGCCAGCAGGAAGGAAGCAGCCACAACTAATGAAAAACTGTTTTTT
CASRKEAATTNEKLFF
>TRBJ2-1|NA|NA|TRBV5-1
TGCGCCAGCAGCTTCGACAGCCACAATGAGCAGTTCTTC
CASSFDSHNEQFF
>TRBJ1-5|NA|once|TRBV4-2
TGTGCCAGCAGCCAGGCTCTCTATAGTAGCAATCAGCCCCAGCATTTT
CASSQALYSSNQPQHF
>TRBJ2-1|TRBD2|once|TRBV5-1
TGCGCCAGCAGCTTATACGCGGGAGGGCCAGAAGAGCAGTTCTTC
CASSLYAGGPEEQFF
>TRBJ2-7|TRBD2|NA|TRBV11-3
TGTGCCAGCAGCCCCCCGGGGGCGGGAGGTAGGGACGAGCAGTACTTC
CASSPPGAGGRDEQYF
>TRBJ1-1|NA|NA|TRBV7-8
TGTGCCAGCAGTAGACTGAACACTGAAGCTTTCTTT
CASSRLNTEAFF
>TRBJ2-7|TRBD1|NA|TRBV7-9
TGTGCCAGCAGCCCCCACGGACAGGGGGGGTACGAGCAGTACTTC
CASSPHGQGGYEQYF
>TRBJ2-1|TRBD1|NA|TRBV2
TGTGCCAGCAGTGAAGAACAGGGGGCCTTGGATGAGCAGTTCTTC
CASSEEQGALDEQFF
>TRBJ2-3|NA|NA|TRBV29-1
TGCAGCGAGAGAACAGGAATAAGCACAGATACGCAGTATTTT
CSERTGISTDTQYF
>TRBJ1-5|NA|NA|TRBV6-6
TGTGCCAGCAGGCCTTCGTTAGGGGACAATCAGCCCCAGCATTTT
CASRPSLGDNQPQHF
>TRBJ1-1|TRBD1|once|TRBV27
TGTGCCAGCAGATCAGGGGGCATGAACACTGAAGCTTTCTTT
CASRSGGMNTEAFF